This TCR beta chain was recorded in a study of blood T cell repertoires in COVID-19. Study overall: Samples representing acute and convalescent COVID-19 were sourced from the United States, Italy and Spain.

V lost 6 bases to trimming and J lost 5 bases; unmatched junction nucleotides: 6. This CDR3 is 14 amino acids long. CDR1 SEHNR and CDR2 FQNEAQ come from the germline V gene (reference sequence). This study enrolled people aged roughly 18 to 100 from about two dozen US geographic areas. Participants were placed into cohorts based on the clinical history they reported. The assay was immunoSEQ multiplex PCR, and TCRdb's table has in-frame clones only and misses some. The sample yields 130,000 to 150,000 clones, 84% seen once. Sample: PBMCs or T cells enriched from blood (not recorded which). This clonotype was obtained from a man aged 40-55 years with acute COVID-19. V is TRBV7-9 and J is TRBJ2-1, with TRBD1 matching 8 bases. The chain's CDR3 is CASRERQGNNEQFF. CDR3 bases: TGTGCCAGCAGGGAGAGACAGGGGAACAATGAGCAGTTCTTC.